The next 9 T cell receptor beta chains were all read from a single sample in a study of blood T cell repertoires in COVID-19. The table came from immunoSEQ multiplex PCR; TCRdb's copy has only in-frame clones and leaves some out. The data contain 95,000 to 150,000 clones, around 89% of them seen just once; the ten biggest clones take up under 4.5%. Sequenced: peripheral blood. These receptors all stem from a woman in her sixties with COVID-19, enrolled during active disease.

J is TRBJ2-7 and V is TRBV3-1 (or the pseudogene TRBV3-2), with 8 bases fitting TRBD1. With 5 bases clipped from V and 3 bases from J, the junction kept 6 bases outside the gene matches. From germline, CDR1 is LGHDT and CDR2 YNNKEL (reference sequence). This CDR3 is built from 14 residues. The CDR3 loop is CASSVQGGGYEQYF. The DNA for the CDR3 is TGTGCCAGCAGCGTACAGGGGGGAGGCTACGAGCAGTACTTC.

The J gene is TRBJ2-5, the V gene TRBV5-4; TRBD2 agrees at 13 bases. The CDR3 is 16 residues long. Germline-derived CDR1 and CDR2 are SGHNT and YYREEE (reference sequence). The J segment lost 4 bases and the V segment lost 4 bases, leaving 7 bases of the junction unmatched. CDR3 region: CASSGDRLAGGETQYF. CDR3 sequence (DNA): TGTGCCAGCAGCGGAGACCGACTAGCGGGAGGAGAGACCCAGTACTTC.

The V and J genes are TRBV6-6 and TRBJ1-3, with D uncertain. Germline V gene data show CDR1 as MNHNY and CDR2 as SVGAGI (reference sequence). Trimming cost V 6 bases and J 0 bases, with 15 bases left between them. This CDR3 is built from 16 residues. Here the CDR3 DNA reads TGTGCCAGCAGCTATTGGTTCTCAAACTCTGGAAACACCATATATTTT. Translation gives CASSYWFSNSGNTIYF.

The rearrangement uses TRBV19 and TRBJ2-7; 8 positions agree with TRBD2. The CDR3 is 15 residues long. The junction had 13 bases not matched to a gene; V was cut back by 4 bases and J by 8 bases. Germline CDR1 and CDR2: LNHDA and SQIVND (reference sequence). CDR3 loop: CASSSSGESSVQQYF. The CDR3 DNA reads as TGTGCCAGTAGTAGTAGCGGGGAGTCCTCTGTCCAGCAGTACTTC.

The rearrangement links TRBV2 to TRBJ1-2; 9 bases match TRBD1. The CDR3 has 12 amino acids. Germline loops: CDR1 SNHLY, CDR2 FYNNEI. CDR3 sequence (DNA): TGTGCTTATACAGGGGGCGACTATGGCTACACCTTC. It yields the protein CAYTGGDYGYTF.

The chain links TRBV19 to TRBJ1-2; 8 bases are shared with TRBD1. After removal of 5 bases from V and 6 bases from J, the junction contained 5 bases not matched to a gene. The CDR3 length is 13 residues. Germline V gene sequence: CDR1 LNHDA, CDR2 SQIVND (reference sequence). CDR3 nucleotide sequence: TGTGCCAGTAGTTTCCTGACAGGGGATGGCTACACCTTC. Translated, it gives CASSFLTGDGYTF.

CDR3 nucleotide sequence: TGTGCCAGCAGCTTAGTGGAGGCGTACGAGCAGTACTTC. It yields the protein CASSLVEAYEQYF. This chain joins TRBV7-6 and TRBJ2-7; tentatively, D is TRBD2 (5 bases). The V gene lost 1 base and the J gene lost 4 bases, with 8 bases spanning the gap. The germline gives CDR1 SGHVS, CDR2 FNYEAQ. The CDR3 consists of 13 residues.

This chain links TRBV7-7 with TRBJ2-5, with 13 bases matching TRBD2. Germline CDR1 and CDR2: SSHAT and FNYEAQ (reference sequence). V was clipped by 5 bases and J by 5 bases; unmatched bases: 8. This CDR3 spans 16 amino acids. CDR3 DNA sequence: TGTGCCAGCAGCCCGCGGACTAGCGGGGGAACGGAGACCCAGTACTTC. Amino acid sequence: CASSPRTSGGTETQYF.

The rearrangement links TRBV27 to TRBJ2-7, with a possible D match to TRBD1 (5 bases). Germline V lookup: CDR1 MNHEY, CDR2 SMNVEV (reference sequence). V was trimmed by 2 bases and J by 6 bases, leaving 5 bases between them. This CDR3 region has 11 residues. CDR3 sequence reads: CASSLRGEQYF. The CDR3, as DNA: TGTGCCAGCAGTTTAAGGGGCGAGCAGTACTTC.